This TCR beta chain derives from a study of a mutant IDH1 vaccine in newly diagnosed glioma. Study outcomes and limitations: Pseudoprogression seemed unrelated to changes in top peripheral T cell clonotypes.

Regarding time point: week 5, during vaccination. Doses consisted of 300 ug of mutant IDH1 20-mer peptide each, paired with topical imiquimod. Newly diagnosed WHO grade 3 or 4 IDH1-mutant, ATRX-lost astrocytomas were identified in the donors. The protocol was immunoSEQ multiplex PCR, while the TCRdb copy is restricted to in-frame clones and leaves out a portion. The sample lists over 50,000 clones; 85% to 90% were seen once. V was clipped by 4 bases and J by 4 bases; unmatched bases: 3. The CDR3 is 14 residues long. Germline CDR1 is MNHEY and CDR2 is SMNVEV (reference sequence). As to this clone: Its antigen is unidentified.

This receptor was taken from a woman in her thirties or forties with glioma. This specimen was PBMCs, taken from a glioma patient whose treatment included an IDH1 peptide vaccine. This chain links TRBV27 with TRBJ2-7, with 11 bases identical to TRBD1. CDR3 amino acids: CASSSGTGGYEQYF. The CDR3 region has the DNA TGTGCCAGCAGTTCCGGGACAGGGGGTTACGAGCAGTACTTC.